The 10 T cell receptor beta chains below come from one sample, sequenced in a study of human T cells and chemical hapten exposure. Separate cDNA molecules received unique molecular identifiers, which the library attached to them. From the reads, TCRdb called clonotypes with MiXCR, one entry per CDR3 protein. The sample holds about 5,200 distinct CDR3 sequences; approximately 59% are singletons and the top ten take under 4.5%. The treatment: therapeutic diphenylcyclopropenone sensitization with weekly scalp DPC. The material was whole blood, obtained before DPC sensitization or 2, 6, or about 24 weeks after (not recorded which). Receptors originate from an adult with alopecia areata. Some clones in this sample may be carry-over from other donors' samples. This table probably holds off-target reads from a library built for another chain.

This clonotype was counted between two and nine times. V is TRBV6-4 and J is TRBJ2-7; 7 bases align to TRBD2. Germline V lookup: CDR1 MRHNA, CDR2 SNTAGT. CDR3 length equals 13 residues. Unmatched junction bases numbered 5, after V lost 5 bases and J lost 4 bases. This CDR3 is CASSRDGGYEQYF. CDR3 bases: TGTGCCAGCAGTCGGGACGGGGGGTACGAGCAGTACTTC.

This clonotype appeared a few times. The chain carries TRBV27 and TRBJ2-5; 14 bases agree with TRBD2. Per the germline V gene, CDR1 is MNHEY and CDR2 is SMNVEV (reference sequence). The CDR3 extends over 17 amino acids. V gave up 0 bases and J gave up 5 bases; unmatched junction bases: 5. The CDR3 sequence is CASSLSRLAGGLETQYF. In DNA, the CDR3 is TGTGCCAGCAGTTTATCCCGACTAGCGGGAGGGCTGGAGACCCAGTACTTC.

This clonotype showed up just a few times. This sequence joins TRBV7-2 and TRBJ2-3; TRBD2 is a possible D gene (6 bases). This CDR3 has 15 residues. Trimming cost V 5 bases and J 1 base, with 13 bases left between them. CDR1 and CDR2 from the germline V gene are SGHTA and FQGNSA. The CDR3 nucleotides are TGTGCCAGCAGCCCCCCTAGCGTCGGCACAGATACGCAGTATTTT. Translating it yields CASSPPSVGTDTQYF.

This clonotype was counted only a few times. The gene calls are TRBV27 and TRBJ2-3; TRBD2 agrees at 8 bases. The ends lost 5 bases at V and 7 bases at J; junction bases unmatched: 11. Germline assignment: CDR1 MNHEY and CDR2 SMNVEV (reference sequence). The CDR3 runs 15 residues. The CDR3 loop is CASSTGLDSQNTQYF. The CDR3 DNA reads TGTGCCAGCAGTACGGGACTAGATAGCCAAAATACGCAGTATTTT.

V usage is TRBV6-2 or TRBV6-3 and J usage is TRBJ2-3, with 12 bases aligning to TRBD2. This CDR3 is 13 amino acids long. Trimming removed 8 bases from V and 5 bases from J; junction bases left unmatched: 2. CDR1 is MNHEY, CDR2 SVGEGT, per germline. Here the CDR3 DNA reads TGTGCCAGCGGGGGACTAGCGGGAGATACGCAGTATTTT. This sequence encodes CASGGLAGDTQYF.

The genes are TRBV5-1 and TRBJ2-1; D tentatively reads TRBD1 or TRBD2 (5 bases each). Germline CDR1 reads SGHRS; CDR2 reads YFSETQ. With 4 bases removed from V and 0 bases from J, the gap between germline ends came to 11 bases. The CDR3 is made up of 15 amino acids. CDR3 sequence (DNA): TGCGCCAGCAGCGTCCGGGACGGCTCCTACAATGAGCAGTTCTTC. Translated: CASSVRDGSYNEQFF. Combining the CDR3 with reference TRBV5-1 and TRBJ2-1 gives the whole variable domain KAGVTQTPRYLIKTRGQQVTLSCSPISGHRSVSWYQQTPGQGLQFLFEYFSETQRNKGNFPGRFSGRQFSNSRSEMNVSTLELGDSALYLCASSVRDGSYNEQFFGPGTRLTVL.

The chain carries TRBV6-6 and TRBJ2-1; D is ambiguous. There are 15 residues in the CDR3. CDR1 and CDR2 from the germline V gene are MNHNY and SVGAGI (reference sequence). Trimming shortened V by 7 bases and J by 0 bases, and 13 bases separated the two germline ends. The CDR3 DNA sequence: TGTGCCAGCACCCCCTACTCGAGCTCCTACAATGAGCAGTTCTTC. Translated: CASTPYSSSYNEQFF.

This clonotype came up a few times. The chain links TRBV5-4 to TRBJ2-6; D gene uncertain. V lost 0 bases to trimming and J lost 0 bases, with 16 bases between them. This CDR3 is built from 19 residues. Germline V lookup: CDR1 SGHNT, CDR2 YYREEE (reference sequence). This chain's CDR3 is CASSLAGQAYRSGANVLTF. Written as DNA, the CDR3 is TGTGCCAGCAGCTTGGCGGGTCAGGCCTACCGCTCTGGGGCCAACGTCCTGACTTTC.

A note on this clonotype: The junction does not match germline at one end; this may be a read error. This sequence joins TRBV7-7 and TRBJ2-1; the match to TRBD1 covers 9 bases. This CDR3 contains 16 residues. The V gene's germline CDR1 is SSHAT and CDR2 FNYEAQ (reference sequence). As DNA, the CDR3 is TGTGCTAGCAGCTTAGGCGGGACAGGGCGTTACAATGAGCAGTTCTTC. This codes for CASSLGGTGRYNEQFF.

The V and J genes are TRBV6-2 or TRBV6-3 and TRBJ2-3, with 7 positions matching TRBD2. Per germline, CDR1 MNHEY and CDR2 SVGEGT. The CDR3 length is 15 residues. The V gene end was trimmed by 6 bases and the J gene end by 4 bases; junction bases not matched to a gene: 10. The CDR3 bases are TGTGCCAGCAGCGATCGGACTAGAATCCCAGATACGCAGTATTTT. It specifies CASSDRTRIPDTQYF.